These 5 T cell receptor beta chains were sequenced from one sample in a study of blood T cells in healthy people across ages. A second PCR, run for about 7 to 11 cycles, used a sample-barcoded 5' primer plus a J-beta primer mix. MiXCR was run by TCRdb on the 5' RACE reads, yielding one entry per CDR3 protein. The sample lists 1 million or so distinct CDR3 sequences, under 55% occurring once. The sample taken for sequencing was blood. The receptors were gathered from a woman aged 55-70 years in good health.

The gene calls are TRBV20-1 and TRBJ2-5; D is undetermined. Trimming stripped 5 bases from V and 4 bases from J, with 5 bases between. The CDR3 has 10 residues. Looked up from germline, CDR1 is DFQATT and CDR2 is SNEGSKA (reference sequence). This CDR3 is CSAPRETQYF. DNA of the CDR3: TGCAGTGCTCCCCGAGAGACCCAGTACTTC.

This rearrangement joins TRBV5-1 to TRBJ2-1, with TRBD2 matching 11 bases. Gene TRBJ2-7 matches the end of the DNA better, so the J call may be wrong. This CDR3 spans 17 amino acids. Germline V gives CDR1 SGHRS, CDR2 YFSETQ. This CDR3 is CASSPGLAESSYNEQYF. Here the CDR3 DNA reads TGCGCCAGCAGCCCGGGACTAGCGGAAAGCTCCTACAATGAGCAGTACTTC.

This clonotype was seen more than once but under ten times. The chain couples TRBV5-1 to TRBJ2-5, with D unresolved. Germline V CDR1 and CDR2: SGHRS, YFSETQ. The CDR3 has 14 residues. Trimming cost V 0 bases and J 2 bases, with 8 bases left between them. CDR3 DNA sequence: TGCGCCAGCAGCTTGGTCGGACGGCAAGAGACCCAGTACTTC. Protein sequence: CASSLVGRQETQYF.

V is TRBV20-1 and J is TRBJ2-1; possible D gene TRBD2, 5 bases. V shed 0 bases and J shed 6 bases, with 12 bases lying between them. The germline V gene encodes CDR1 DFQATT and CDR2 SNEGSKA (reference sequence). The CDR3 contains 14 residues. The CDR3 DNA reads as TGCAGTGCTAGAGATCCCCTAGCAGTCAATGAGCAGTTCTTC. It translates to CSARDPLAVNEQFF.

The gene calls are TRBV6-5 and TRBJ2-3; 8 bases are shared with TRBD1. V trimming: 8 bases; J trimming: 6 bases; junction bases outside the gene matches: 4. This CDR3 comprises 12 residues. Germline CDR1 MNHEY, CDR2 SVGAGI. DNA of the CDR3: TGTGCCAGCCTTGACAGGGGTGATACGCAGTATTTT. Protein product: CASLDRGDTQYF.